The 20 T cell receptor beta chains below come from one sample, sequenced in a study of blood T cell repertoires in COVID-19. Sequencing used immunoSEQ multiplex PCR; TCRdb keeps in-frame clones, though not all of them. The sample includes around 150,000 clones, around 82% of them seen just once. Sequenced: peripheral blood. The source is a woman aged 40 to 55 with COVID-19, enrolled during active disease.

This clone was observed a few times. V usage is TRBV25-1 and J usage is TRBJ2-2; 8 bases agree with TRBD2. The V gene end was trimmed by 5 bases and the J gene end by 0 bases; junction bases not matched to a gene: 5. CDR3 length equals 16 residues. From germline, CDR1 is MGHDK and CDR2 SYGVNS. Written as DNA, the CDR3 is TGTGCCAGCAGTCCCGGGGGGGCTTCGAACACCGGGGAGCTGTTTTTT. Translating it yields CASSPGGASNTGELFF.

CDR3 region: CASSEALRGIQAFF. In DNA, the CDR3 is TGTGCCAGCAGTGAAGCGCTTCGGGGGATTCAAGCTTTCTTT. This sequence joins TRBV2 and TRBJ1-1; tentative D call: TRBD1 (5 bases). CDR1 and CDR2 from the germline V gene are SNHLY and FYNNEI. The CDR3 consists of 14 residues. V lost 0 bases and J 9 bases, leaving 14 bases between the germline ends.

V is TRBV3-1 (or the pseudogene TRBV3-2) and J is TRBJ2-1; perhaps TRBD2 as D (5 bases). CDR1 and CDR2 (germline): LGHDT, YNNKEL (reference sequence). Trimming removed 1 base from V and 5 bases from J, with 9 bases in between. The CDR3 runs 14 residues. The DNA for the CDR3 is TGTGCCAGCAGCCAAGTCCGAGCGGACAATGAGCAGTTCTTC. Amino acids: CASSQVRADNEQFF.

This clone was observed a few times. Here the CDR3 DNA reads TGTGCCAGCACCTATGGCGGCTATCCCTACGAGCAGTACTTC. Amino acids: CASTYGGYPYEQYF. The V call is TRBV6-5, the J call TRBJ2-7; no clear D gene. V lost 7 bases to trimming and J lost 2 bases, with 15 bases between them. The germline V gene has CDR1 MNHEY and CDR2 SVGAGI. This CDR3 is 14 amino acids long.

This clone appeared once. The chain is built from TRBV18 and TRBJ2-5; D may be TRBD1 (6 bases). The CDR3 runs 13 residues. Trimming stripped 4 bases from V and 5 bases from J, with 11 bases between. Germline-derived CDR1 and CDR2 are KGHSH and LQKENI. CDR3 protein: CASSRDRKETQYF. CDR3 bases: TGTGCCAGCTCACGAGACAGGAAGGAGACCCAGTACTTC. The variable domain in full, completed from reference TRBV18 and TRBJ2-5, reads NAGVMQNPRHLVRRRGQEARLRCSPMKGHSHVYWYRQLPEEGLKFMVYLQKENIIDESGMPKERFSAEFPKEGPSILRIQQVVRGDSAAYFCASSRDRKETQYFGPGTRLLVL.

The chain couples TRBV3-1 (or the pseudogene TRBV3-2) to TRBJ2-5; 8 bases map to TRBD2. The J segment lost 4 bases and the V segment lost 0 bases, leaving 7 bases of the junction unmatched. CDR1 is LGHDT, CDR2 YNNKEL, per germline (reference sequence). The CDR3 has 16 residues. The CDR3 nucleotides read TGTGCCAGCAGCCAAGATCTGAGCGGGAGAGGAGAGACCCAGTACTTC. As protein: CASSQDLSGRGETQYF.

V is TRBV4-1 and J is TRBJ1-6, with 7 bases matching TRBD1. Per germline, CDR1 MGHRA and CDR2 YSYEKL. J gave up 4 bases and V 0 bases, and 3 bases lay outside the gene matches. The CDR3 is 16 amino acids. The CDR3 loop is CASSQEGTAYNSPLHF. CDR3 in DNA: TGCGCCAGCAGCCAAGAGGGGACAGCTTATAATTCACCCCTCCACTTT.

This clone has a handful of counts. At one of its ends the junction is not consistent with the germline gene, which may arise from a read error. The chain combines TRBV4-2 with TRBJ2-5; maybe TRBD2 (6 bases). Germline CDR1 LGHNA, CDR2 YNFKEQ. The CDR3 is 14 residues long. The CDR3 loop reads CASSQDQSLARRDF. The CDR3 nucleotides read TGTGCCAGCAGCCAAGATCAATCGCTGGCTAGGAGGGACTTC.

The chain combines TRBV29-1 with TRBJ2-3; tentative D call: TRBD1 (5 bases). V lost 7 bases to trimming and J lost 2 bases, with 16 bases between them. The V gene's germline CDR1 is SQVTM and CDR2 ANQGSEA. The CDR3 length is 14 residues. In DNA form, the CDR3 reads TGCAGCGGCATTCAAGTAGGGGTCACAGATACGCAGTATTTT. Translated, it gives CSGIQVGVTDTQYF.

This clone was counted a few times. CDR3 sequence: CASSGAGDRALYGYTF. CDR3 nucleotide sequence: TGCGCCAGCAGCGGAGCAGGGGACAGGGCGTTATATGGCTACACCTTC. V and J are TRBV4-1 and TRBJ1-2; TRBD1 matches at 9 bases. Losses at the gene ends were 5 bases for V and 5 bases for J; bases not matched to a gene: 12. This CDR3 contains 16 residues. CDR1 MGHRA and CDR2 YSYEKL come from the germline V gene.

The J gene is TRBJ1-2, the V gene TRBV7-9, with TRBD1 matching over 8 bases. The junction had 10 bases not matched to a gene; V was cut back by 4 bases and J by 6 bases. CDR3 length equals 15 residues. Per germline, CDR1 SEHNR and CDR2 FQNEAQ (reference sequence). The chain's CDR3 is CASSSQGATKDGYTF. DNA of the CDR3: TGTGCCAGCAGCTCCCAGGGGGCCACGAAAGATGGCTACACCTTC.

The chain joins TRBV30 to TRBJ2-7; 8 bases line up with TRBD2. The CDR3 is made up of 14 amino acids. The junction had 9 bases not matched to a gene; V was cut back by 1 base and J by 7 bases. CDR1 and CDR2 from the germline V gene are GTSNPN and SVGIG (reference sequence). This CDR3 is CAWSEAAPGGEQYF. DNA of the CDR3: TGTGCCTGGAGTGAAGCGGCCCCGGGGGGGGAGCAGTACTTC.

The gene calls are TRBV15 and TRBJ1-2; perhaps TRBD1 as D (5 bases). V gave up 4 bases and J gave up 7 bases, with 19 bases separating them. Germline V gene lookup returns CDR1 LNHNV and CDR2 YYDKDF (reference sequence). The CDR3 runs to 15 residues. The CDR3 loop is CATSTSGLPSGGYTF. CDR3 bases: TGTGCCACCAGCACTTCGGGACTCCCAAGCGGTGGCTACACCTTC.

This clone has a single count. This rearrangement joins TRBV6-5 to TRBJ2-1; TRBD2 agrees at 10 bases. Trimming at V came to 6 bases and at J to 7 bases, leaving 9 bases not matched to a gene. Germline values: CDR1 MNHEY, CDR2 SVGAGI. The CDR3 consists of 15 residues. CDR3 sequence (DNA): TGTGCCAGCAGCCGCAGCGGGAGGGCCAGGAATGAGCAGTTCTTC. The encoded protein is CASSRSGRARNEQFF.

This chain joins TRBV19 and TRBJ2-5; a possible D gene is TRBD2 (7 bases). This CDR3 has 17 residues. V lost 8 bases to trimming and J lost 4 bases, with 26 bases between them. CDR1 is LNHDA and CDR2 is SQIVND in the germline V gene (reference sequence). CDR3 protein: CASSVGGTTLRGETQYF. CDR3 nucleotides: TGTGCCAGTTCCGTCGGGGGGACAACTCTGAGGGGAGAGACCCAGTACTTC.

The chain links TRBV3-1 (or the pseudogene TRBV3-2) to TRBJ2-1; 14 positions match TRBD2. The J segment lost 8 bases and the V segment lost 4 bases, leaving 7 bases of the junction unmatched. This CDR3 spans 16 amino acids. The germline gives CDR1 LGHDT, CDR2 YNNKEL (reference sequence). CDR3 sequence (DNA): TGTGCCAGCAGCCGAGGTCGGACTAGCGGGAGGCATGAGCAGTTCTTC. Translated, it gives CASSRGRTSGRHEQFF.

This rearrangement joins TRBV3-1 (or the pseudogene TRBV3-2) to TRBJ2-3, with D uncertain. The CDR3 has 12 amino acids. Trimming left V 3 bases short and J 3 bases short, with 4 bases between. The V gene's germline CDR1 is LGHDT and CDR2 YNNKEL (reference sequence). Here the CDR3 DNA reads TGTGCCAGCAGCCACCAGACAGATACGCAGTATTTT. It is translated as CASSHQTDTQYF.

This clone was detected ten times or more. This rearrangement joins TRBV4-2 to TRBJ2-1; D is uncertain. The CDR3 is 14 amino acids. The V and J ends lost 3 bases and 6 bases respectively, with 12 bases between them. CDR1 LGHNA and CDR2 YNFKEQ come from the germline V gene. The CDR3 loop is CASSQALRSNEQFF. Written as DNA, the CDR3 is TGTGCCAGCAGCCAGGCACTGAGGAGCAATGAGCAGTTCTTC.

Note on this clone: A read error may account for a junction end that differs from germline. The V call is TRBV2, the J call TRBJ1-5; D remains unclear. Per germline, CDR1 SNHLY and CDR2 FYNNEI. There are 13 residues in the CDR3. The CDR3 DNA sequence: TGTGCCAGCGGGGTCGCTAGCTATCAGCCCCAGCATTTT. Translated, it gives CASGVASYQPQHF.

The chain has TRBV19 and TRBJ2-7; unclear D gene. Germline loops: CDR1 LNHDA, CDR2 SQIVND (reference sequence). The CDR3 spans 11 residues. V was clipped by 4 bases and J by 6 bases, with 7 bases between them. The CDR3 sequence is CASSTLREQYF. CDR3 DNA sequence: TGTGCCAGTAGTACCCTCCGCGAGCAGTACTTC.